This TCR beta chain was sequenced in a study of cytomegalovirus exposure and HLA in healthy donors. Study context: Later analysis reported that the 120 or so validation repertoires shared the platform of the 600 to 750 first-cohort repertoires. Findings and limits, study-wide: The authors listed approximately 150 TCR beta chains as cytomegalovirus-associated. Reports showed the classifier diagnosing cytomegalovirus status with high specificity and sensitivity.

Germline V gene data show CDR1 as MNHEY and CDR2 as SMNVEV (reference sequence). After removal of 7 bases from V and 6 bases from J, the junction contained 10 bases not matched to a gene. CDR3 length: 14 amino acids. A few counts support this clone. Its antigen is unknown. The donors were part of the validation cohort of 100 to 150 subjects. That cohort was separate from the first cohort, which comprised 666 subjects. The repertoire was sequenced with immunoSEQ multiplex PCR; TCRdb's copy has only in-frame clones and lacks some. The sample lists fewer than 150,000 clones, more than 75% seen once, with under 5% in the top ten.

The sequence derives from a man younger than 30 in good health and CMV-seronegative. Source material: PBMCs. The chain employs TRBV27 and TRBJ2-7, with 9 bases aligning to TRBD1. The CDR3 DNA is TGTGCCAGCACCGACGGACAGGGGTCGGCCGAGCAGTACTTC. It codes for CASTDGQGSAEQYF.